This T cell receptor (beta chain) was obtained from a study of blood T cell repertoires in COVID-19. Study context: Whether acute or convalescent, the COVID-19 samples came from the United States, Italy and Spain. Nucleic acid was either cDNA or gDNA, and it came from T cells, B-cell-depleted T cells, or PBMCs.

This clone was counted between two and nine times. Germline CDR1 is MNHEY and CDR2 is SMNVEV (reference sequence). V lost 2 bases to trimming and J lost 6 bases, with 8 bases between them. The CDR3 length is 13 residues. Per the original data handling: Estimation of nucleated cell counts was performed using reference gene primer amplification. Produced via immunoSEQ multiplex PCR; TCRdb's table is partial and in-frame only. That table supplies the V and J calls and clone size; D and trimming were determined from the DNA. Among over 90,000 clones, almost 85% were seen once, and the ten largest hold around 9.5%.

The chain carries TRBV27 and TRBJ1-5; D is perhaps TRBD1 (6 bases). The TCR originated in a man aged 40-55 years with active or convalescent COVID-19. Source material: peripheral blood. CDR3 nucleotides: TGTGCCAGCAGTTTACTCAGGGGTCAGCCCCAGCATTTT. Translated, it gives CASSLLRGQPQHF.